These 10 T cell receptor beta chains originate from one sample sequenced in a study of blood T cell repertoires in COVID-19. The repertoire was sequenced with immunoSEQ multiplex PCR; TCRdb's copy has only in-frame clones and lacks some. The sample shows approximately 27,000 clones, around four fifths of them seen only once. Material for sequencing was peripheral blood. These receptors came from a man aged 65 to 79 with acute or convalescent COVID-19.

The rearrangement joins TRBV12-3 or TRBV12-4 to TRBJ2-7; TRBD2 might be the D (6 bases). V was shortened by 7 bases and J by 7 bases, with 17 bases between the two germline ends. The CDR3 loop spans 13 amino acids. The CDR3 nucleotides are TGTGCCAGCAACCAGGGCGGGGTCGGGGAGCAGTACTTC. As protein: CASNQGGVGEQYF.

This chain joins TRBV19 and TRBJ1-2, with D possibly matching TRBD1 (5 bases). Germline V gives CDR1 LNHDA, CDR2 SQIVND (reference sequence). Trimming pared 8 bases from V and 6 bases from J, leaving 16 bases between. The CDR3 is 13 amino acids. This CDR3 is CASRVDSRHGYTF. The CDR3, as DNA: TGTGCCAGTCGAGTTGACAGTCGGCATGGCTACACCTTC.

The CDR3 DNA reads TGTGCCAGCAGCGTGACAGGGCATAATTCACCCCTCCACTTT. Translation gives CASSVTGHNSPLHF. The chain employs TRBV9 and TRBJ1-6; TRBD1 matches 7 bases. V lost 2 bases and J lost 5; bases outside the gene matches: 1. The CDR3 has 14 amino acids. Germline-derived CDR1 and CDR2 are SGDLS and YYNGEE.

This chain joins TRBV3-1 (or the pseudogene TRBV3-2) and TRBJ2-2; 8 nucleotides match TRBD2. The CDR3 contains 15 residues. The V segment lost 4 bases and the J segment 6 bases; nucleotides outside the gene matches: 7. Germline V gene data show CDR1 as LGHDT and CDR2 as YNNKEL (reference sequence). The CDR3 DNA reads as TGTGCCAGCAGCCCCCGACTAGCGATAGCCGGGGAGCTGTTTTTT. It is translated as CASSPRLAIAGELFF.

This chain uses TRBV7-8 with TRBJ1-4; the match to TRBD1 covers 11 bases. The CDR3 is made up of 16 amino acids. J lost 3 bases, V lost 5 bases, and 5 bases had no gene match. The germline V gene encodes CDR1 SGHVS and CDR2 FQNEAQ. The CDR3 loop reads CASSPLDRGPNEKLFF. DNA of the CDR3: TGTGCCAGCAGCCCGTTGGACAGGGGGCCTAATGAAAAACTGTTTTTT.

The chain has TRBV15 and TRBJ2-3, with D uncertain. In germline, CDR1 is LNHNV, CDR2 YYDKDF (reference sequence). The V and J ends lost 1 base and 4 bases respectively, with 12 bases between them. CDR3 size: 15 residues. CDR3 bases: TGTGCCACCAGCAGAGTGGGCAGTCCGGCAGATACGCAGTATTTT. This gives the protein CATSRVGSPADTQYF.

The rearrangement links TRBV5-1 to TRBJ2-7; TRBD2 matches 9 bases. The CDR3 has 19 residues. Trimming cost V 3 bases and J 3 bases; bases outside gene matches: 19. Per the germline V gene, CDR1 is SGHRS and CDR2 is YFSETQ. CDR3 DNA sequence: TGCGCCAGCAGCTCCGGTGCAGAGGGGGCGGGAGGGCCGAACTACGAGCAGTACTTC. Its protein is CASSSGAEGAGGPNYEQYF. The whole variable domain, filled in from reference TRBV5-1 and TRBJ2-7, reads KAGVTQTPRYLIKTRGQQVTLSCSPISGHRSVSWYQQTPGQGLQFLFEYFSETQRNKGNFPGRFSGRQFSNSRSEMNVSTLELGDSALYLCASSSGAEGAGGPNYEQYFGPGTRLTVT.

This chain uses TRBV9 with TRBJ1-3; TRBD1 matches 8 bases. The germline CDR1 and CDR2 sequences are SGDLS and YYNGEE. The CDR3 spans 16 residues. V shed 3 bases, J shed 0 bases, and the junction held 5 bases outside the gene matches. The CDR3 is CASSARDRFSGNTIYF. DNA for the CDR3: TGTGCCAGCAGCGCCCGGGACAGGTTCTCTGGAAACACCATATATTTT.

This clone was counted a single time. The V call is TRBV7-8, the J call TRBJ2-3; 14 nucleotides align to TRBD2. With 10 bases clipped from V and 6 bases from J, the junction kept 6 bases outside the gene matches. Germline V gives CDR1 SGHVS, CDR2 FQNEAQ. This CDR3 contains 14 residues. In nucleotides, the CDR3 is TGTGCCACTCTTTGGACTAGCGGGGGGGATACGCAGTATTTT. Translating it yields CATLWTSGGDTQYF.

This clone was seen only a few times. V is TRBV19 and J is TRBJ1-5; 8 nucleotides align to TRBD1. The V and J ends lost 10 bases and 5 bases, in that order; junction bases with no gene match: 13. CDR1 and CDR2 from the germline V gene are LNHDA and SQIVND (reference sequence). The CDR3 loop spans 15 amino acids. CDR3 nucleotides: TGTGCCACCTCCCGAGACAGGGGTGGGGATCAGCCCCAGCATTTT. It is translated as CATSRDRGGDQPQHF.